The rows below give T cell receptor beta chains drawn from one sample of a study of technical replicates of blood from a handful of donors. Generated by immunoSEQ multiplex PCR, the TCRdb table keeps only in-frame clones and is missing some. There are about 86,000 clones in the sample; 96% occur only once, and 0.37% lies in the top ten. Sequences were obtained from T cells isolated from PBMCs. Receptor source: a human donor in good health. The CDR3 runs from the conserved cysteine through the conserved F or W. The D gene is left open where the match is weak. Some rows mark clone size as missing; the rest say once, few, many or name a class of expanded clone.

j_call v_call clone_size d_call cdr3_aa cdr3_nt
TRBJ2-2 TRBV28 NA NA CASSPATANTGELFF TGTGCCAGCAGTCCTGCCACTGCGAACACCGGGGAGCTGTTTTTT
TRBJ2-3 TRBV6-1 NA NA CASSELVGRTDTQYF TGTGCCAGCAGTGAACTAGTGGGGAGAACAGATACGCAGTATTTT
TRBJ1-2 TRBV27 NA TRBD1 CASSYRTGIGGYTF TGTGCCAGCAGTTATAGGACAGGGATAGGCGGCTACACCTTC
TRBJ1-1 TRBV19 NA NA CASSIAVGGSNPNTEAFF TGTGCCAGTAGTATAGCTGTGGGGGGGTCAAACCCGAACACTGAAGCTTTCTTT
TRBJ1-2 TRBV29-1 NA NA CSAGEGRGYTF TGCAGCGCGGGGGAAGGTCGCGGCTACACCTTC
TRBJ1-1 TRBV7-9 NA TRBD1 CASSSQGQINTEAFF TGTGCCAGCAGCTCCCAGGGACAGATAAACACTGAAGCTTTCTTT
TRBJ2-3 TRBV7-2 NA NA CASSLDRPSGTDTQYF TGTGCCAGCAGCTTAGATAGACCCAGCGGGACAGATACGCAGTATTTT
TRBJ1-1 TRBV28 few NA CASSIPGNTEAFF TGTGCCAGCAGTATTCCGGGGAACACTGAAGCTTTCTTT
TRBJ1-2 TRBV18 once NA CASSPGQTIYGYTF TGTGCCAGCTCACCAGGACAAACCATCTATGGCTACACCTTC
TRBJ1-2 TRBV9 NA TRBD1 CASSVEGDRGAYGYTF TGTGCCAGCAGCGTAGAGGGGGACAGGGGGGCCTATGGCTACACCTTC
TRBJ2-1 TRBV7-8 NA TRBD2 CASSLMASGSKYNEQFF TGTGCCAGCAGCTTAATGGCTAGCGGGAGTAAGTACAATGAGCAGTTCTTC
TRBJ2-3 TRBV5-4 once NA CASSLLEGPSGTDTQYF TGTGCCAGCAGCTTGCTAGAGGGCCCGTCAGGCACAGATACGCAGTATTTT
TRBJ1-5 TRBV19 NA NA CASSIRDNNQPQHF TGTGCCAGTAGTATCCGGGACAACAATCAGCCCCAGCATTTT
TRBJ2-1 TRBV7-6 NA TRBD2 CASSPTYRLADNEQFF TGTGCCAGCAGCCCAACATATAGACTAGCGGACAATGAGCAGTTCTTC
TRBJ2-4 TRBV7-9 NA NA CASSVPSTNIQYF TGTGCCAGCAGCGTCCCTAGCACGAACATTCAGTACTTC
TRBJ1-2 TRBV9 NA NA CASSVAAGDNYGYTF TGTGCCAGCAGCGTAGCAGCGGGTGATAACTATGGCTACACCTTC
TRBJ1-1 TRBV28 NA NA CASSLAVTMNTEAFF TGTGCCAGCAGTCTGGCAGTAACGATGAACACTGAAGCTTTCTTT
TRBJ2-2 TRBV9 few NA CATGGVAGELFF TGTGCCACCGGGGGTGTAGCCGGGGAGCTGTTTTTT
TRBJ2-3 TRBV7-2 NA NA CASSLEGVVDTQYF TGTGCCAGCAGCTTAGAGGGAGTGGTAGATACGCAGTATTTT